This TCR beta chain was recorded in a study of blood T cell repertoires in COVID-19. Overall study: The United States, Italy and Spain supplied acute and convalescent COVID-19 samples. PBMCs, B-cell-depleted T cells, or T cells provided the cDNA or gDNA that made up the material.

Authors' analysis steps: Amplification with reference gene primers provided the estimates of nucleated cell counts. Using immunoSEQ multiplex PCR, the repertoire was profiled, and TCRdb retains in-frame clones only, with some absent. Clonal size and the V and J genes are those of that table, whereas D and trimming came from the DNA. The sample has under 20,000 clones, roughly nine tenths seen once; the top ten hold 10% to 15%. CDR1 is SGHNT, CDR2 YYREEE, per germline (reference sequence). The V gene end was trimmed by 0 bases and the J gene end by 6 bases; junction bases not matched to a gene: 2. This CDR3 has 13 residues.

The clonotype comes from a man aged 60 to 75 with active COVID-19. The sequenced material came from peripheral blood. This chain links TRBV5-4 with TRBJ1-2; 7 bases agree with TRBD1. The CDR3 is CASSLVQGDGYTF. The CDR3 DNA reads TGTGCCAGCAGCTTGGTTCAGGGGGATGGCTACACCTTC. The full variable domain, with the rest looked up from reference TRBV5-4 and TRBJ1-2, is ETGVTQSPTHLIKTRGQQVTLRCSSQSGHNTVSWYQQALGQGPQFIFQYYREEENGRGNFPPRFSGLQFPNYSSELNVNALELDDSALYLCASSLVQGDGYTFGSGTRLTVV.